Given below is one T cell receptor beta chain in context. Per the authors' pipeline: Scientists estimated how many nucleated cells there were by amplifying reference gene primers. Produced via immunoSEQ multiplex PCR; TCRdb's table is partial and in-frame only. From that table come the V and J calls and clone size; the DNA was used to work out D and trimming. The sample has some 60,000 clones, 90% seen once. The data were taken from a study of blood T cell repertoires in COVID-19. Study-level information: Sites in the United States, Italy and Spain provided acute and convalescent COVID-19 samples. The cDNA or gDNA used as material had been derived from T cells, B-cell-depleted T cells, or PBMCs.

The junction had 4 bases not matched to a gene; V was cut back by 3 bases and J by 3 bases. The CDR3 covers 14 residues. The germline V gene encodes CDR1 GTSNPN and CDR2 SVGIG (reference sequence). The sequence was collected from a man in his forties with acute or convalescent COVID-19. Material for sequencing was peripheral blood. The rearrangement joins TRBV30 to TRBJ1-2; 10 bases match TRBD1. DNA for the CDR3: TGTGCCTGGAGCCGGGACAGGGGTGACTATGGCTACACCTTC. It specifies CAWSRDRGDYGYTF.